This entry is about one T cell receptor beta chain. Its antigen remains undetermined. Base qualities are not provided; no much larger clone lies one nucleotide away. Each PCR received spiked-in synthetic TCR analog templates so that absolute template abundance could be estimated from read counts. Using the immunoSEQ assay, TCRbeta CDR3 regions were amplified from genomic DNA with bias-controlled V and J gene primers. Sequencing of rearranged TCRbeta segments was performed at approximately 20X coverage. The published analysis was carried out like this. Sequencing errors were corrected by clustering, and CDR3s were annotated against IMGT so that V, D and J genes could be assigned. Downstream analyses used only productive TCRbeta rearrangements and left out out-of-frame or stop-codon sequences. Clonality was computed as one minus Shannon entropy normalized by the log of the number of unique productive sequences. Fisher's exact test with Benjamini-Hochberg correction, at a threshold of adjusted p below 0.01, was used to find clones that differed between time points or between blood and tumor. The source is immuneACCESS, and TCRdb retained only in-frame sequences with V and J called. Part of the clones is not carried over; for the studies checked, unresolved V genes explain less than half of this, and the remainder is unexplained. That table is the source of V, J and clone size, and D and trimming were worked out from the DNA. For this sample there are 85,000 to 90,000 clones; more than 75% appear just once. The ten top clones hold around 14% of the sample.

These data come from a study of PD-L1 blockade in urothelial cancer (TCRdb year 2017). Concerning the study at large: Every patient began therapy in about 2014 and was given atezolizumab 1,200 mg intravenously every 3 weeks. About 85% of the roughly 29 patients were males with bladder-origin urothelial cancer, and 18 of 29 reported a prior smoking history. Patients had an ECOG performance status of 0 or 1 and had received between 0 and 3 prior chemotherapy regimens. Blood samples were analyzed at 3 weeks after treatment start (second dose) and at 6 weeks after treatment start. Blood samples gave median yields of around 140,000 T cells and 82,636 unique TCRs, along with a median clonality of 0.080. Somatic, immune and clinical correlates of response to PD-L1 blockade with atezolizumab in urothelial cancer were the focus of an exploratory multi-omic analysis. Pretreatment tumor samples and matched peripheral blood, collected serially before and after atezolizumab treatment, underwent TCR sequencing. Durable clinical benefit was defined as a progression-free survival longer than 6 months, and TCR features were additionally tested against progression-free survival and overall survival. In the same patients who had TCR sequencing, pretreatment tumors also underwent whole exome sequencing and RNA sequencing. Durable clinical benefit was achieved by nine patients and was not achieved by 20 patients. Pretreatment blood TCR-seq was available for 30 or so patients, at least one posttreatment blood collection was obtained for around 24 patients, and tumor TCR-seq was available for around 24 patients.

Taken from the germline V gene, the CDR1 and CDR2 loops are SNHLY and FYNNEI. Trimming costs V 2 bases and J 5 bases, and their ends lie 10 bases apart. From its cysteine to its phenylalanine, the CDR3 spans 14 amino acids. The entry retains the CDR3 DNA only, 42 bases that are in frame from base 1. What the authors observed across the whole study: Improved progression-free and overall survival was associated with having pretreatment peripheral blood TCR clonality below the median. Among patients with durable benefit, tumor-associated TCR clones showed greater expansion in peripheral blood 3 weeks after treatment started (n = 22, p = 0.022). Small sample size (n ≈ 30) and many exploratory analyses mean the results are intended to be hypothesis-generating.

The sample's time point label, in plain terms: pretreatment peripheral blood. A total of about 31 patients with locally advanced or metastatic urothelial carcinoma, treated at Memorial Sloan Kettering on a trial protocol, made up the cohort. Peripheral blood mononuclear cells were collected pretreatment and during treatment, with between 1 and 8 total time points per patient. The Qiagen DNeasy Blood extraction kit was used to purify genomic DNA from total PBMCs and tumor samples. Collected pretreatment and during treatment, PBMCs were isolated and stored as previously described. The sequence links TRBV2 to TRBJ1-5; the D gene is possibly TRBD1, with 5 bases matching. The receptor was isolated from a man between 60 and 75 years old with urothelial cancer. Specimen: PBMCs, collected around atezolizumab (anti-PD-L1) treatment. The encoded CDR3 is CASSEQGGDQPQHF. The sequenced DNA is TGTGCCAGCAGTGAACAGGGCGGGGATCAGCCCCAGCATTTT.